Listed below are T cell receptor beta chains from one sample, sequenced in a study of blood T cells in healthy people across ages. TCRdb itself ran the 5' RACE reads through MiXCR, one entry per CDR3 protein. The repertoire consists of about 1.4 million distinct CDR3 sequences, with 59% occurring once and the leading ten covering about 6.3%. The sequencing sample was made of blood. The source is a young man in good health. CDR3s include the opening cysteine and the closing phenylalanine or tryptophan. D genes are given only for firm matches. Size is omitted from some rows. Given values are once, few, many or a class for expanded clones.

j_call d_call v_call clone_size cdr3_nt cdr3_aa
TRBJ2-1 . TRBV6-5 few TGTGCCAGCAGTTACAACACAGGGAATGAGCAGTTCTTC CASSYNTGNEQFF
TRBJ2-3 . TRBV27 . TGTGCCAGCAGCCCCAGAACGACCGGAGATACGCAGTATTTT CASSPRTTGDTQYF
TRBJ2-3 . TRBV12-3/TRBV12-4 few TGTGCCAGCGGGGGGGGGCACAGCACAGATACGCAGTATTTT CASGGGHSTDTQYF
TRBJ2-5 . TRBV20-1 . TGCAGTGCTAGGAGTTCTAACCAAGAGACCCAGTACTTC CSARSSNQETQYF
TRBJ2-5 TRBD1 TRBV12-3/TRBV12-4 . TGTGCCAGCACCGTTAACCGGGACAGAAAAGAGACCCAGTACTTC CASTVNRDRKETQYF
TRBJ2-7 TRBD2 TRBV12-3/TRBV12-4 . TGTGCCAGCAGTTCCACTGGACTAGGCTTGCGAGAGCAGTACTTC CASSSTGLGLREQYF
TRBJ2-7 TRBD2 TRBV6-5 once TGTGCCAGCAGGAGCGGGACGCACGAGCAGTACTTC CASRSGTHEQYF
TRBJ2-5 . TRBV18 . TGTGCCAGCTCACCTGGGCAGGGCCACAGAGAGACCCAGTACTTC CASSPGQGHRETQYF
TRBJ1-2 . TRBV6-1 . TGTGCCAGCAGTGAAGCGACAGGCGACTATGGCTACACCTTC CASSEATGDYGYTF
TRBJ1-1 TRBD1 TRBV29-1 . TGCAGCGGCACGGGACAGGTGAACACTGAAGCTTTCTTT CSGTGQVNTEAFF
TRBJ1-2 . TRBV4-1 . TGCGCCAGCAGCCAAGTAGGGGTGGGAGGCTACACCTTC CASSQVGVGGYTF
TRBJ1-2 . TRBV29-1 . TGCAGCGTCGGGCAGGGATCCGGTGGCTACACCTTC CSVGQGSGGYTF
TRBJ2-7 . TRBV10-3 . TGTGCCATCAGTGTATGGAACGACGAGCAGTACTTC CAISVWNDEQYF
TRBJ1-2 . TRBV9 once TGTGCCAGCAGCGCACCCGGGGCAGACTATGGCTACACCTTC CASSAPGADYGYTF
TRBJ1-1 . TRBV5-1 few TGCGCCAGCAGCTCAGATGGCCAGATCACTGAAGCTTTCTTT CASSSDGQITEAFF
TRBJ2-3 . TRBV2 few TGTGCCAGCACCGAGCGGGGCACAGATACGCAGTATTTT CASTERGTDTQYF
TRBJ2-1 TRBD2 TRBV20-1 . TGCAGTGCTAGAGTTGTAGCTAGCGGGAGCGATGAGCAGTTCTTC CSARVVASGSDEQFF
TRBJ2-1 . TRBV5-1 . TGCGCCAGCAGCTTGGCCCAAGTGTACAATGAGCAGTTCTTC CASSLAQVYNEQFF
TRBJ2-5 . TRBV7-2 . TGTGCCAGCAGCGCAGACCCCGTAGCCGATAGGGAGACCCAGTACTTC CASSADPVADRETQYF
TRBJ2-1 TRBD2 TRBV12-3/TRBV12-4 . TGTGCCAGCCAAGGCGGGAGCGTCAATGAGCAGTTCTTC CASQGGSVNEQFF
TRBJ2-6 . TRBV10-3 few TGTGCCACCCAGCCGGGGAGCAGTGTGGTTTCTGGGGCCAACGTCCTGACTTTC CATQPGSSVVSGANVLTF
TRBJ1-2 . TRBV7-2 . TGTGCCAGCAGCTTAGTAGGGGCCGGCGATGGCTACACCTTC CASSLVGAGDGYTF
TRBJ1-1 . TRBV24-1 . TGTGCCACCAGTGATTTGCCCAGGGACGTCGAGAACACTGAAGCTTTCTTT CATSDLPRDVENTEAFF
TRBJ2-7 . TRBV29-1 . TGCAGCGTTGAAGGGGCCAGCGGAACTTCCTACGAGCAGTACTTC CSVEGASGTSYEQYF
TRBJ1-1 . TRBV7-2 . TGTGCCAGCACTCTTCTAGGGGCGCGCACTGAAGCTTTCTTT CASTLLGARTEAFF
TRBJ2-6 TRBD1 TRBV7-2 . TGTGCCAGCAGATCCGGGACAGGGGGTTCTTCTGGGGCCAACGTCCTGACTTTC CASRSGTGGSSGANVLTF
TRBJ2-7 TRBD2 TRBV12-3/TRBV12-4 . TGTGCCAGCAGTCCTCGGGGGGTTACCCAAACCTACGAGCAGTACTTC CASSPRGVTQTYEQYF
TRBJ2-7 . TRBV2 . TGTGCCAGCAGCCCCCATTACAATGAGCAGTACTTC CASSPHYNEQYF
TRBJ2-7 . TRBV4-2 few TGTGCCAGCAGCCAAGATTTGACAGCCTACGAGCAGTACTTC CASSQDLTAYEQYF
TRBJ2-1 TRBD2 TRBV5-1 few TGCGCCAGCAGCGGGGGGGACGGGGGATACAATGAGCAGTTCTTC CASSGGDGGYNEQFF
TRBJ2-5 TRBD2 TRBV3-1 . TGTGCCAGCAGCCTCGGTGCGGGGGGCTATACTGAGGCCCAGTACTTC CASSLGAGGYTEAQYF
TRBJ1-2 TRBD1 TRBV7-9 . TGTGCCAGCAGCACCACCCCCAGGGGGCAATACTATGGCTACACCTTC CASSTTPRGQYYGYTF
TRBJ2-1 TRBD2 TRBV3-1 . TGTGCCAGCAGCCAAGAGAGGGCTAGCGGGAGTCGTAGGGATGTCTATGAGCAGTTCTTC CASSQERASGSRRDVYEQFF
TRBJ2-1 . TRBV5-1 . TGCGCCAGCAGCTCCGCCGAGTGGGCAAGTGAGCAGTTCTTC CASSSAEWASEQFF
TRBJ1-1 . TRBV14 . TGTGCCAGCAGCCAGCGGTACATGAACACTGAAGCTTTCTTT CASSQRYMNTEAFF
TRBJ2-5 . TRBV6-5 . TGTGCCAGCAGTCCCCCGACAGCCGAAGAGACCCAGTACTTC CASSPPTAEETQYF
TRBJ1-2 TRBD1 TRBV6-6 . TGTGCCAGCATCGAGGGGGCTTTTAACTATGGCTACACCTTC CASIEGAFNYGYTF
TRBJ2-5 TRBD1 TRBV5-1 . TGCGCCAGCAGCCCGACAGGGCAATCCGGGGAGACCCAGTACTTC CASSPTGQSGETQYF
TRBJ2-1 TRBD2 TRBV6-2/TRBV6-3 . TGTGCCAGCAGTTTTTTGGTAATAGCGGGAGTCCCCTACAATGAGCAGTTCTTC CASSFLVIAGVPYNEQFF
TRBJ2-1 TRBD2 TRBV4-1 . TGCGCCAGCAGCCAAGTCGGTCGGGAGGGCCATGAGCAGTTCTTC CASSQVGREGHEQFF
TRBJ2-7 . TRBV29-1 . TGCAGCACCCGGGAAGGGAGCGACGAGCAGTACTTC CSTREGSDEQYF
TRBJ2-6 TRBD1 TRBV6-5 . TGTGCCAGCAGTTACCGTATGGACAGGCAAATCTCTGGGGCCAACGTCCTGACTTTC CASSYRMDRQISGANVLTF
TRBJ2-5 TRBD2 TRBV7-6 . TGTGCCAGCAGCTTAGGGACAGTGGAACTAGCGGGGGTGATTCAAGAGACCCAGTACTTC CASSLGTVELAGVIQETQYF
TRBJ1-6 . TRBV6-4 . TGTGCCAGCTCCGAGGGAATCAATTCACCCCTCCACTTT CASSEGINSPLHF
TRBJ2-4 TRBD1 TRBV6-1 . TGTGCCAGCAGCTCAGGGGGCGTCGAAAACATTCAGTACTTC CASSSGGVENIQYF
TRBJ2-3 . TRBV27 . TGTGCCAGCAGCCCTTACGGGGGCAAAACAGATACGCAGTATTTT CASSPYGGKTDTQYF
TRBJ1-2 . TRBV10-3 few TGTGCCACCGCCCCCGACAGGCTGCGGGATGGCTACACCTTC CATAPDRLRDGYTF
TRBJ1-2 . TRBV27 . TGTGCCAGCAGTCCTGACTGGAACTATGGCTACACCTTC CASSPDWNYGYTF
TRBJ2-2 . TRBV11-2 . TGTGCCAGCAGTTCTACAGGGATTTACACCGGGGAGCTGTTTTTT CASSSTGIYTGELFF
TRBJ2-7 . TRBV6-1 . TGTGCCAGCAGTGAACTCCGGGCCGACTACGAGCAGTACTTC CASSELRADYEQYF
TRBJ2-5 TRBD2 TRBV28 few TGTGCCAGCAGTTTTTACGGACTAGCGGCCCAAGAGACCCAGTACTTC CASSFYGLAAQETQYF
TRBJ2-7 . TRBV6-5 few TGTGCCAGCAGTCAGAAAGGCCTCTACTACGAGCAGTACTTC CASSQKGLYYEQYF
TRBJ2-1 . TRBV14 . TGTGCCAGCGCCATTCGCAGCTCCTACAATGAGCAGTTCTTC CASAIRSSYNEQFF